These 6 T cell receptor beta chains share one sample of origin, sequenced in a study of blood T cell repertoires in COVID-19. The table came from immunoSEQ multiplex PCR; TCRdb's copy has only in-frame clones and leaves some out. Of some 530,000 clones detected, 75% to 90% appear once; the ten largest clones hold more than 7.5%. Material for sequencing was PBMCs or T cells enriched from blood (not recorded which). These receptors all stem from a woman aged 55 to 70 who had recovered from COVID-19.

In its sample, this clone was seen a few times. The V gene is TRBV6-5, the J gene TRBJ2-2; TRBD1 agrees at 9 bases. Germline V gene lookup returns CDR1 MNHEY and CDR2 SVGAGI. This CDR3 region has 16 residues. With V trimmed by 2 bases and J by 5 bases, 6 bases remained unmatched. The CDR3 reads CASSYPRTGDTGELFF. The CDR3 DNA follows: TGTGCCAGCAGTTACCCGCGGACAGGGGATACCGGGGAGCTGTTTTTT.

V and J are TRBV12-5 and TRBJ1-5, with a tentative D call TRBD1 (6 bases). Per germline, CDR1 LGHNT and CDR2 FRNRAP. V was pared by 5 bases and J by 11 bases, with 13 bases between. The CDR3 sequence is 12 residues long. This CDR3 is CASGRGAGAQHF. The CDR3 DNA sequence: TGTGCTAGTGGTCGGGGGGCGGGGGCCCAGCATTTT.

Only one count was recorded for this clone. The chain carries TRBV2 and TRBJ2-6; 8 positions match TRBD1. CDR1 is SNHLY, CDR2 FYNNEI, per germline. The junction had 9 bases not matched to a gene; V was cut back by 10 bases and J by 4 bases. The CDR3 has 15 residues. CDR3 region: CAIRDRGVGANVLTF. DNA for the CDR3: TGTGCCATCCGAGACAGGGGTGTAGGGGCCAACGTCCTGACTTTC.

This CDR3 reads CASSLGRDRVSGNTIYF. In DNA, the CDR3 is TGTGCCAGCAGCTTAGGCCGGGACAGGGTCTCTGGAAACACCATATATTTT. The J gene is TRBJ1-3, the V gene TRBV11-2, with 9 bases matching TRBD1. The CDR3 runs to 17 residues. V shed 1 base and J 0 bases; nucleotides not matched to a gene: 4. CDR1 and CDR2 (germline): SGHAT, FQNNGV.

The chain employs TRBV19 and TRBJ2-1; 7 bases are a match to TRBD1. Germline V gives CDR1 LNHDA, CDR2 SQIVND (reference sequence). The junction had 5 bases not matched to a gene; V was cut back by 5 bases and J by 1 base. This CDR3 spans 15 amino acids. The CDR3 sequence: CASSVMTGSYNEQFF. The DNA for the CDR3 is TGTGCCAGTAGTGTTATGACAGGGTCCTACAATGAGCAGTTCTTC.

The V and J genes are TRBV5-4 and TRBJ2-2; the D is unclear. The CDR3 is 14 amino acids. V was trimmed by 2 bases and J by 1 base, leaving 6 bases between them. The germline V gene encodes CDR1 SGHNT and CDR2 YYREEE (reference sequence). Written as DNA, the CDR3 is TGTGCCAGCAGCTTCAGTAAGAACACCGGGGAGCTGTTTTTT. Residues: CASSFSKNTGELFF. The variable domain in full, with the rest retrieved from reference TRBV5-4 and TRBJ2-2, is ETGVTQSPTHLIKTRGQQVTLRCSSQSGHNTVSWYQQALGQGPQFIFQYYREEENGRGNFPPRFSGLQFPNYSSELNVNALELDDSALYLCASSFSKNTGELFFGEGSRLTVL.